This T cell receptor beta chain was sequenced during a study of blood T cell repertoires in COVID-19. Study as a whole: Specimens from acute and convalescent COVID-19 originated in the United States, Italy and Spain. Nucleic acid was either cDNA or gDNA, and it came from T cells, B-cell-depleted T cells, or PBMCs.

The germline V gene has CDR1 MNHEY and CDR2 SVGEGT. Trimming cost V 5 bases and J 4 bases, with 9 bases left between them. The CDR3 runs 13 residues. Original handling: Counts of nucleated cells, estimated from reference gene primer amplification, were obtained. Clones were sequenced by immunoSEQ multiplex PCR, and TCRdb holds only the in-frame ones, with some missing. The DNA was the basis for D and trimming; V, J and clone size are from that table. The profile shows around 20,000 clones, 90% of them singletons. The chain is built from TRBV6-2 or TRBV6-3 and TRBJ1-5, with no clear D. This clonotype originated in a man in his 70s with acute or convalescent COVID-19. The sequenced sample consisted of peripheral blood. CDR3 region: CASSKQMNQPQHF. In DNA, the CDR3 is TGTGCCAGCAGTAAACAGATGAATCAGCCCCAGCATTTT.